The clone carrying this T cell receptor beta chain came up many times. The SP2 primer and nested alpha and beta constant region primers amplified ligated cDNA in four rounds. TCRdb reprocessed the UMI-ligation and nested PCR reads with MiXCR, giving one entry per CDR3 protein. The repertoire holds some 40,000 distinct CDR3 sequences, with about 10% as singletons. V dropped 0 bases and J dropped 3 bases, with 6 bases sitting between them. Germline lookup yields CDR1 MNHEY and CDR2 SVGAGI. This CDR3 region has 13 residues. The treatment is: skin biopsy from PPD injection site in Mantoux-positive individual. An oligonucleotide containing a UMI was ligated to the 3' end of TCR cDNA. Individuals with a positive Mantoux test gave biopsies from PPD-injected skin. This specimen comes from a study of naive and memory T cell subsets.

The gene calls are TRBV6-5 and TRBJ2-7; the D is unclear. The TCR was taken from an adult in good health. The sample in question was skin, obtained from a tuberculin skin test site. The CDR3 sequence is CASSYSVSYEQYF. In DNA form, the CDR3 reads TGTGCCAGCAGTTACTCGGTCAGCTACGAGCAGTACTTC.